Listed here are 23 T cell receptor beta chains from one sample, sequenced in a study of OX40 agonist ivuxolimab in advanced cancers. Clones were read by immunoSEQ multiplex PCR, and TCRdb kept only the in-frame ones, dropping some. The sample lists some 25,000 clones, roughly 77% seen once, with around 33% in the top ten. The material sequenced was CD4+ or CD8+ T cells sorted from blood, taken in a trial of the OX40 agonist ivuxolimab. The receptors here all came from an adult with an advanced solid tumor such as melanoma, head and neck, liver or kidney cancer.

The table lists this clone with many counts. The chain uses TRBV11-2 and TRBJ2-7; TRBD2 matches 10 bases. The V gene end was trimmed by 2 bases and the J gene end by 3 bases; junction bases not matched to a gene: 4. Germline CDR1 reads SGHAT; CDR2 reads FQNNGV. This CDR3 region has 15 residues. This CDR3 is CASSLLAGDLYEQYF. CDR3 in DNA: TGTGCCAGCAGCTTACTAGCGGGAGACCTCTACGAGCAGTACTTC.

The chain is built from TRBV5-5 and TRBJ1-2; the D is unclear. The V end lost 0 bases, the J end lost 5 bases, and 14 bases lay between the germline ends. Looked up from germline, CDR1 is SGHKS and CDR2 is YYEKEE (reference sequence). The CDR3 loop spans 15 amino acids. CDR3 DNA: TGTGCCAGCAGCTTGGTGACATCCGTAGGGTATGGCTACACCTTC. Amino acids: CASSLVTSVGYGYTF.

V and J are TRBV5-1 and TRBJ2-7; TRBD1 or TRBD2 may be the D gene (7 bases each). The germline gives CDR1 SGHRS, CDR2 YFSETQ. The CDR3 length is 16 residues. V was trimmed by 6 bases and J by 2 bases, leaving 21 bases between them. The DNA for the CDR3 is TGCGCCAGCACCAAATCAGGGGGGGGCGGGACCTACGAGCAGTACTTC. This gives the protein CASTKSGGGGTYEQYF.

The chain links TRBV5-1 to TRBJ2-3, with TRBD1 identical over 10 bases. Germline trimming cut 0 bases from V and 2 bases from J; bases unmatched to any gene: 3. This CDR3 region has 16 residues. Germline loops: CDR1 SGHRS, CDR2 YFSETQ. CDR3 region: CASSLATGGFTDTQYF. For the CDR3, the DNA is TGCGCCAGCAGCTTGGCGACAGGGGGCTTCACAGATACGCAGTATTTT.

V is TRBV7-9 and J is TRBJ2-1, with D perhaps matching TRBD2 (5 bases). Germline-derived CDR1 and CDR2 are SEHNR and FQNEAQ (reference sequence). The CDR3 length is 12 residues. The V and J ends lost 3 bases and 5 bases respectively, with 5 bases between them. In nucleotides, the CDR3 is TGTGCCAGCAGCTTCGGGAACAATGAGCAGTTCTTC. Its translation is CASSFGNNEQFF.

The rearrangement joins TRBV11-2 to TRBJ2-1; the match to TRBD2 covers 12 bases. Losses at the gene ends were 1 base for V and 4 bases for J; bases not matched to a gene: 11. This CDR3 has 19 amino acids. Per the germline V gene, CDR1 is SGHAT and CDR2 is FQNNGV. CDR3 coding DNA: TGTGCCAGCAGCTTAGTAGGGCTAGCGGGGGGGCAAGATTACAATGAGCAGTTCTTC. Amino acids: CASSLVGLAGGQDYNEQFF.

This clone was picked up one time. The chain couples TRBV19 to TRBJ1-5; 9 nucleotides align to TRBD1. V lost 5 bases, J lost 2 bases, and 7 bases stayed unmatched. The CDR3 consists of 16 residues. CDR1 is LNHDA and CDR2 is SQIVND in the germline V gene (reference sequence). CDR3 region: CASSSTGGWGNQPQHF. In DNA, the CDR3 is TGTGCCAGTAGTTCTACAGGGGGCTGGGGCAATCAGCCCCAGCATTTT.

This clone was seen only once. The V call is TRBV11-2, the J call TRBJ1-1, with TRBD1 matching 8 bases. V shed 0 bases and J 10 bases; nucleotides not matched to a gene: 13. This CDR3 has 16 residues. Germline loops: CDR1 SGHAT, CDR2 FQNNGV. The CDR3 here is CASSLDPLAGGRVAFF. DNA for the CDR3: TGTGCCAGCAGCTTAGATCCCCTGGCAGGGGGCCGGGTAGCTTTCTTT.

The J gene is TRBJ2-2, the V gene TRBV10-3; 8 bases are a match to TRBD1. V lost 3 bases and J lost 3; bases outside the gene matches: 6. The CDR3 extends over 16 amino acids. Per germline, CDR1 ENHRY and CDR2 SYGVKD. CDR3 sequence: CAISDPDRDDTGELFF. The CDR3 bases are TGTGCCATCAGTGACCCGGACAGGGACGACACCGGGGAGCTGTTTTTT.

The V call is TRBV5-1, the J call TRBJ2-5; 7 bases line up with TRBD2. The CDR3 contains 15 residues. CDR1 is SGHRS and CDR2 is YFSETQ in the germline V gene. V shed 3 bases, J shed 4 bases, and the junction held 9 bases outside the gene matches. The CDR3 is CASSWTSGGIETQYF. In nucleotides, the CDR3 is TGCGCCAGCAGCTGGACCTCCGGGGGGATAGAGACCCAGTACTTC.

J is TRBJ1-1 and V is TRBV5-6, with 8 bases matching TRBD1. The germline CDR1 and CDR2 sequences are SGHDT and YYEEEE. The V gene end was trimmed by 4 bases and the J gene end by 4 bases; junction bases not matched to a gene: 6. CDR3 size: 14 residues. CDR3 amino acids: CASSPGGAGTEAFF. The CDR3 bases are TGTGCCAGCAGCCCAGGGGGCGCAGGCACTGAAGCTTTCTTT.

The J gene is TRBJ1-2, the V gene TRBV19, with 8 bases matching TRBD1. The germline V gene encodes CDR1 LNHDA and CDR2 SQIVND (reference sequence). With V trimmed by 5 bases and J by 3 bases, 8 bases remained unmatched. CDR3 length: 15 amino acids. CDR3 DNA: TGTGCCAGTAGTTGGGGACAGGTGATAGACTATGGCTACACCTTC. Protein sequence: CASSWGQVIDYGYTF.

The rearrangement joins TRBV7-6 to TRBJ1-1; 7 bases agree with TRBD1. V was clipped by 6 bases and J by 1 base; unmatched bases: 8. The CDR3 contains 15 residues. CDR1 is SGHVS, CDR2 FNYEAQ, per germline. CDR3 protein: CASRRDRMENTEAFF. The CDR3 coding sequence is TGTGCCAGCAGACGGGACAGAATGGAGAACACTGAAGCTTTCTTT.

The gene calls are TRBV7-9 and TRBJ1-2; TRBD1 matches at 7 bases. Germline V gives CDR1 SEHNR, CDR2 FQNEAQ (reference sequence). Trimming removed 5 bases from V and 2 bases from J; junction bases left unmatched: 8. The CDR3 is 15 amino acids. CDR3 sequence (DNA): TGTGCCAGCAGCGAGGGGGACAGCCTAAACTATGGCTACACCTTC. As protein: CASSEGDSLNYGYTF.

This chain's CDR3 is CASSDPSTNTGELFF. The CDR3 DNA reads TGCGCCAGCAGTGACCCCAGCACGAACACCGGGGAGCTGTTTTTT. The V and J genes are TRBV10-2 and TRBJ2-2, with D unclear. V gave up 3 bases and J gave up 0 bases, with 8 bases separating them. Per the germline V gene, CDR1 is WSHSY and CDR2 is SAAADI. The CDR3 totals 15 residues.

V gene TRBV6-5 combines with J gene TRBJ2-7; 8 bases map to TRBD1. The CDR3 consists of 12 residues. Germline CDR1 and CDR2: MNHEY and SVGAGI. V lost 5 bases and J lost 3; bases outside the gene matches: 0. CDR3 nucleotide sequence: TGTGCCAGCAGTACAGGGGGCTACGAGCAGTACTTC. Its translation is CASSTGGYEQYF.

The CDR3 sequence: CASSRVLEANEQYF. The CDR3 DNA reads TGTGCCAGCAGCCGAGTACTAGAAGCTAACGAGCAGTACTTC. The chain carries TRBV4-2 and TRBJ2-7; tentatively, D is TRBD2 (5 bases). The CDR3 has 14 residues. CDR1 LGHNA and CDR2 YNFKEQ come from the germline V gene. Trimming removed 4 bases at V and 5 bases at J, with 15 bases between.

The CDR3 DNA reads TGTGCCAGCTCCCCCAAGGGAAGAACTGAAGCTTTCTTT. Protein sequence: CASSPKGRTEAFF. The V call is TRBV18, the J call TRBJ1-1; the D is unclear. CDR1 KGHSH and CDR2 LQKENI come from the germline V gene. This CDR3 is built from 13 residues. The V and J ends lost 6 bases and 5 bases respectively, with 13 bases between them.

V usage is TRBV7-3 and J usage is TRBJ2-3; the D is unclear. CDR3 length: 17 amino acids. Deletions cut 3 bases from V and 2 bases from J, with 18 bases between. Germline lookup yields CDR1 SGHTA and CDR2 FQGTGA. Here the CDR3 reads CASSFPESASNTDTQYF. For the CDR3, the DNA is TGTGCCAGCAGCTTCCCAGAGAGCGCTAGTAACACAGATACGCAGTATTTT. The full variable domain, rest sourced from reference TRBV7-3 and TRBJ2-3, is GAGVSQTPSNKVTEKGKYVELRCDPISGHTALYWYRQSLGQGPEFLIYFQGTGAADDSGLPNDRFFAVRPEGSVSTLKIQRTERGDSAVYLCASSFPESASNTDTQYFGPGTRLTVL.

The CDR3, as DNA: TGCAGCGTTGTTGAGTATGCAGGCCGCTCCTACGAGCAGTACTTC. It yields the protein CSVVEYAGRSYEQYF. The gene calls are TRBV29-1 and TRBJ2-5; D is unclear. The closer fit of TRBJ2-7 to the DNA end suggests the J call may be wrong. The germline V gene has CDR1 SQVTM and CDR2 ANQGSEA. The length of the CDR3 is 15 residues.

The chain employs TRBV5-5 and TRBJ1-4; 7 bases agree with TRBD1. Germline CDR1 SGHKS, CDR2 YYEKEE (reference sequence). J gave up 7 bases and V 0 bases, and 3 bases lay outside the gene matches. The length of the CDR3 is 14 residues. The CDR3: CASSLGGGFEKLFF. The CDR3, as DNA: TGTGCCAGCAGCTTGGGAGGGGGCTTTGAAAAACTGTTTTTT.

The chain uses TRBV4-1 and TRBJ1-2; TRBD1 aligns across 12 bases. The CDR3 runs to 15 residues. CDR1 and CDR2 (germline): MGHRA, YSYEKL. With 3 bases clipped from V and 6 bases from J, the junction kept 5 bases outside the gene matches. The chain's CDR3 is CASSQGTGGFNGYTF. The CDR3 DNA is TGCGCCAGCAGCCAGGGGACAGGGGGCTTTAATGGCTACACCTTC.

This rearrangement joins TRBV29-1 to TRBJ2-7; D possibly corresponds to TRBD2 (6 bases). This CDR3 comprises 11 residues. CDR1 is SQVTM, CDR2 ANQGSEA, per germline. Trimming took off 3 bases at V and 6 bases at J, with 9 bases between the two ends. Here the CDR3 DNA reads TGCAGCGTTGAGCGGGATGGCGAGCAGTACTTC. The encoded protein is CSVERDGEQYF.